The clone carrying this T cell receptor (beta chain) was seen ten or more times. The antigen remains unidentified. The data were obtained in a study of T-cell reconstitution after alpha-beta-depleted transplantation in children. Notes on the study in general: There were some patients whose high TCRbeta diversity at day 60 came from surviving recipient T cells and thymic progenitors. Newly produced T cells mostly accounted for T-cell counts and diversity one year post-transplant.

CDR1 and CDR2 (germline): DFQATT, SNEGSKA (reference sequence). CDR3 size: 12 residues. V was trimmed by 2 bases and J by 1 base, leaving 5 bases between them. Preparation of the TCRbeta library was carried out with unique molecular identifiers. Using its own MiXCR run on the PCR reads, TCRdb lists one record per CDR3 protein. Counted here are roughly 300,000 distinct CDR3 sequences, around 10% occurring once; the ten biggest clones make up 20% to 25%. This receptor was taken from a male patient under 10 years old who had a stem cell transplant for chronic granulomatous disease, so the T cells may come from the graft donor. This material consisted of peripheral blood, taken 180 days after TCRalphabeta/CD19-depleted stem cell transplant. The V and J genes are TRBV20-1 and TRBJ1-1; D is ambiguous. DNA of the CDR3: TGCAGTGCTAGAAGGGAGAACACTGAAGCTTTCTTT. It is translated as CSARRENTEAFF.